The source of this T cell receptor (beta chain) is a study of blood T cell repertoires in COVID-19 (dated by TCRdb to 2018 to 2021). Background on the whole study: The collaborator samples originated in the United States, Italy and Spain and spanned the acute and convalescent phases of COVID-19. The prospective study material was composed of cDNA or gDNA derived from T cells, B-cell-depleted T cells, or PBMCs. Subjects who had been exposed to COVID-19, were actively infected with it, or had recovered from it provided the deeply sampled blood TCRbeta repertoires that made up the dataset. A freely available public database, intended as a resource for researchers studying the immune response to SARS-CoV-2, is where the repertoires were released. The samples were drawn from two sources: the first 160 participants of the ongoing ImmuneRACE study, and fewer than 1,500 subjects contributed by 6 global collaborators. The sample metadata nearly always contained a de-identified subject ID, COVID-19 status, age in years and sex. Where available, HLA class I and class II types were obtained from metadata supplied by the sample provider rather than from assay-based typing.

Reading the germline V gene gives CDR1 SGHVS and CDR2 FQNEAQ. V is pared back by 7 bases and J by 0 bases, with 13 bases lying between the germline termini. The CDR3 contains 15 residues, cysteine and phenylalanine counted. The DNA shown is the 45-base CDR3, in frame from base 1. Broad study findings and their caveats: How much clinical and demographic metadata was included differed by source and by participant, and the metadata was provided uncurated.

TCRbeta CDR3 regions were amplified from genomic DNA using the immunoSEQ Assay, a bias-controlled multiplex PCR. The published analysis was carried out like this. Nucleated cell counts per sample were estimated from amplification of reference gene primers within the assay. To quantify the absolute abundance of each unique TCRbeta CDR3 rearrangement, sequence reads were collapsed and filtered. Productive Simpson clonality was computed per sample as the square root of Simpson's diversity index over productive rearrangements. In its TCRdb copy, this immuneACCESS table keeps in-frame sequences only and misses some clones. Where compared with another copy, unresolved V genes explain less than half of these, and the others have no known cause. V, J and clone size were drawn from that table, and D and trimming were deduced from the DNA. This sample holds some 140,000 clones; 78% were observed only once. Together, the top ten hold around 1.7% of the sample.

Whole blood was collected in K2EDTA tubes by collaborating institutions according to the institutions' own protocols. For TCRbeta analysis, collaborator samples were shipped as frozen whole blood, as isolated PBMCs, or as DNA extracted from either sample type. The sample holds a few counts of this clone. Its antigen is still unknown. Within one base of it there is no much larger clone, and no base qualities were kept. The sample consisted of peripheral blood. This receptor was obtained from an older man with acute or convalescent COVID-19. In this chain, TRBV7-8 is recombined with TRBJ2-1, with the D gene not clear enough to name. The DNA sequence follows: TGTGCCAGCACCCTGGGCAGAGCCTCCTACAATGAGCAGTTCTTC. Translated, this is CASTLGRASYNEQFF.